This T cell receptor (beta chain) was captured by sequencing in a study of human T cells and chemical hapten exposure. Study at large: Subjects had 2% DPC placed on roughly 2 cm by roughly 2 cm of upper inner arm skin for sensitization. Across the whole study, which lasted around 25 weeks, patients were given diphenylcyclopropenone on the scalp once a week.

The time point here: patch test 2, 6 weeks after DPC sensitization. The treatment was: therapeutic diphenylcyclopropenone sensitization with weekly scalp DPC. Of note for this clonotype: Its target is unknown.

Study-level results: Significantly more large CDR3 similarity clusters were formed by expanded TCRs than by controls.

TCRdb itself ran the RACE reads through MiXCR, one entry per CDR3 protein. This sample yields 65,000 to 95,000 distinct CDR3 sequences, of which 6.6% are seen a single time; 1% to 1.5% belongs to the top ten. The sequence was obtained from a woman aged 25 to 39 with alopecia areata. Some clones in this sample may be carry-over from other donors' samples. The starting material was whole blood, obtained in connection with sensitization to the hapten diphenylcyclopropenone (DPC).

As DNA, the CDR3 is TGTGCCTGGAGTGTAAGTGTTACGAACACTGAAGCTTTCTTT. Amino acid sequence: CAWSVSVTNTEAFF. The V gene is TRBV30, the J gene TRBJ1-1; D is ambiguous. Germline CDR1 is GTSNPN and CDR2 is SVGIG (reference sequence). V was trimmed by 0 bases and J by 1 base, leaving 9 bases between them. This CDR3 spans 14 amino acids.